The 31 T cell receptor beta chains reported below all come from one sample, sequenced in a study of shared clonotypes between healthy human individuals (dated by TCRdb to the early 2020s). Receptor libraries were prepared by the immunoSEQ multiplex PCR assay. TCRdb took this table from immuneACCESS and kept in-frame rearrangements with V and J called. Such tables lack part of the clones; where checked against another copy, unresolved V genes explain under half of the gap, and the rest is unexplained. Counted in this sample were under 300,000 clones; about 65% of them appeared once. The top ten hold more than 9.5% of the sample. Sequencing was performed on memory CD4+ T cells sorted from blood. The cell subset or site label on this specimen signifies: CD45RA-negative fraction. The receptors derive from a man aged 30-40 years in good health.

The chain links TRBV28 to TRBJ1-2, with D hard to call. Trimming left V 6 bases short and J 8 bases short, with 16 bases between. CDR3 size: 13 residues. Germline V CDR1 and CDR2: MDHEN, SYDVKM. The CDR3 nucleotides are TGTGCCAGCAGCCGACGGAGGGAGGAAGGCTACACCTTC. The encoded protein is CASSRRREEGYTF.

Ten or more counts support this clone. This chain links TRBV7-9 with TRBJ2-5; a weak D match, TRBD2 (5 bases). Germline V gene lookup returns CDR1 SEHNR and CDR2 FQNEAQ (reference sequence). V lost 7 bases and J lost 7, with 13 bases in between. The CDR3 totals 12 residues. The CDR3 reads CASTGIGGTQYF. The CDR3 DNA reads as TGTGCCAGCACCGGGATCGGCGGGACCCAGTACTTC.

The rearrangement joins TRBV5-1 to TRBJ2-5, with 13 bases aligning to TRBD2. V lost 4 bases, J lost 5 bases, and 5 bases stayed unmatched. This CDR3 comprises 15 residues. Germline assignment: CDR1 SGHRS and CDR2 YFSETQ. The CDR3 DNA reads TGCGCCAGCAGCCTGGGACTAGCGGGATTCGAGACCCAGTACTTC. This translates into CASSLGLAGFETQYF.

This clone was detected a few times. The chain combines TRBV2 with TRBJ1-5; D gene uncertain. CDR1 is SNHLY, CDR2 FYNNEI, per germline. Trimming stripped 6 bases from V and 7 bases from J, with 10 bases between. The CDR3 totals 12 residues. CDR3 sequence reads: CASRSSGQPQHF. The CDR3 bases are TGTGCCAGCAGGTCCAGTGGACAGCCCCAGCATTTT.

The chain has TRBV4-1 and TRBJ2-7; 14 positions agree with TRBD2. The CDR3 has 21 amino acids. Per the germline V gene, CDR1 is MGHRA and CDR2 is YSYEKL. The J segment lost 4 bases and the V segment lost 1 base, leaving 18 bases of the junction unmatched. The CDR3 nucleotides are TGCGCCAGCAGCCAAGCTCTGCCCGGACTAGCGGGAGGCCAAGTGCCTTACGAGCAGTACTTC. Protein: CASSQALPGLAGGQVPYEQYF.

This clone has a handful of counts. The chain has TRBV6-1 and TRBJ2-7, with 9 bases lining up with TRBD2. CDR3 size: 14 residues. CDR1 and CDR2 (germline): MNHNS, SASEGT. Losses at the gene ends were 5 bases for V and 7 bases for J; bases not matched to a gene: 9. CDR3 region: CASSRAGGTSEQYF. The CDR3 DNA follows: TGTGCCAGCAGTCGCGCGGGGGGGACGTCGGAGCAGTACTTC.

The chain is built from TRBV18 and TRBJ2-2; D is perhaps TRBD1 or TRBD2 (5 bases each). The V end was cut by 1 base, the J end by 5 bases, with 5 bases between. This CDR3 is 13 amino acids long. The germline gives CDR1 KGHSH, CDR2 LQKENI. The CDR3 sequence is CASSPRGTGELFF. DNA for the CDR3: TGTGCCAGCTCACCACGGGGGACCGGGGAGCTGTTTTTT.

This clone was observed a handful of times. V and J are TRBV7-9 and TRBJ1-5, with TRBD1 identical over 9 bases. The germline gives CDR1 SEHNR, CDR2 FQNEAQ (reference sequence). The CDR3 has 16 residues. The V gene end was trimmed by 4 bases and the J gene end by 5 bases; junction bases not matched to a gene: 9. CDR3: CASSSKWTGDDQPQHF. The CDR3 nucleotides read TGTGCCAGCAGCTCCAAATGGACAGGGGACGATCAGCCCCAGCATTTT.

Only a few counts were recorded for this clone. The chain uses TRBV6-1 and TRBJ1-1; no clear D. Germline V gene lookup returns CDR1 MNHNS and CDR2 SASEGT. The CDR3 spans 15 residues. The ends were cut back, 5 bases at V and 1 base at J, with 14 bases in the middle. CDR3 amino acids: CASSKVLSSNTEAFF. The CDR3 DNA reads TGTGCCAGCAGTAAGGTCCTGTCTTCGAACACTGAAGCTTTCTTT.

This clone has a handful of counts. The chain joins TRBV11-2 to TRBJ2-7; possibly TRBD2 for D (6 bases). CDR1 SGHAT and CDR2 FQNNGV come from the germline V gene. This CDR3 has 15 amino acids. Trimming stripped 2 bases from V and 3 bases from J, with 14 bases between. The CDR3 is CASSLSRGSYYEQYF. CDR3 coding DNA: TGTGCCAGCAGCTTAAGTCGGGGGAGCTACTACGAGCAGTACTTC.

The CDR3 sequence: CASRNGQGYEQYF. In DNA form, the CDR3 reads TGTGCCAGCAGGAACGGACAGGGCTACGAGCAGTACTTC. The chain uses TRBV6-5 and TRBJ2-7; 8 nucleotides align to TRBD1. CDR3 size: 13 residues. Germline V lookup: CDR1 MNHEY, CDR2 SVGAGI. Trimming at V came to 6 bases and at J to 3 bases, leaving 4 bases not matched to a gene.

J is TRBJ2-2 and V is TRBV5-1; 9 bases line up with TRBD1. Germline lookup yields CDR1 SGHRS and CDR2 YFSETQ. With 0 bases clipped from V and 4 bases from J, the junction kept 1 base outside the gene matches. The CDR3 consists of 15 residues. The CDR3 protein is CASSLVGQGTGELFF. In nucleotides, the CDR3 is TGCGCCAGCAGCTTGGTGGGACAGGGCACCGGGGAGCTGTTTTTT.

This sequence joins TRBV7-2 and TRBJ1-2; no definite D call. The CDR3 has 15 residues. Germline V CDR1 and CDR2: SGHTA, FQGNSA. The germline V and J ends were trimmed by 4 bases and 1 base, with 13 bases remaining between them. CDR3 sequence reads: CASSSFADFNYGYTF. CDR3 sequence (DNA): TGTGCCAGCAGCTCATTCGCCGACTTTAACTATGGCTACACCTTC.

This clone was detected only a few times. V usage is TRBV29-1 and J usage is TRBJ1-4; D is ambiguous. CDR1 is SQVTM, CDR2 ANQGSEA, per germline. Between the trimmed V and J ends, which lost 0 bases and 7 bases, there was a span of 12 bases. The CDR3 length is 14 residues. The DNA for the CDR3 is TGCAGCGTTGAAGATACGGGTGCTAGTGAAAAACTGTTTTTT. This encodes CSVEDTGASEKLFF.

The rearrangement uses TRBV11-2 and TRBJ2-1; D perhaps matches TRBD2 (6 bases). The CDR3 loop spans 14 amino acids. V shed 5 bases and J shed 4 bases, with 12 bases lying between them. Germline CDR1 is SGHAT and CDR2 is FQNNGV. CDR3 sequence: CASSNHGGYNEQFF. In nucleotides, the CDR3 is TGTGCCAGCAGCAACCACGGGGGATACAATGAGCAGTTCTTC.

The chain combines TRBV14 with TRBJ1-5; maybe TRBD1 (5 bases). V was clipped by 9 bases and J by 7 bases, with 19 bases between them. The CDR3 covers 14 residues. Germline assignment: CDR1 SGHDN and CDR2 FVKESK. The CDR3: CARTPAPGEQPQHF. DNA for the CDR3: TGTGCCAGGACGCCAGCCCCGGGGGAACAGCCCCAGCATTTT.

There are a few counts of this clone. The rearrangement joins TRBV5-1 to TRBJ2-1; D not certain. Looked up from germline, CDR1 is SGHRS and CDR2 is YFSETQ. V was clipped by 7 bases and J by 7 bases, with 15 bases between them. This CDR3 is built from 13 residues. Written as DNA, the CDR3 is TGCGCCAGCTCGGCGGAGCTAGGAAATGAGCAGTTCTTC. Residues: CASSAELGNEQFF.

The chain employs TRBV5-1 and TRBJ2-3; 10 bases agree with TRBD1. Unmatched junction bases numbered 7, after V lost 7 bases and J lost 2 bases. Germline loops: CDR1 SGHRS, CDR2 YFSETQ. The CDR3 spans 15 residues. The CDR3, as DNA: TGCGCCAGCCGGCGGGACAGGGGTTCCACAGATACGCAGTATTTT. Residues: CASRRDRGSTDTQYF.

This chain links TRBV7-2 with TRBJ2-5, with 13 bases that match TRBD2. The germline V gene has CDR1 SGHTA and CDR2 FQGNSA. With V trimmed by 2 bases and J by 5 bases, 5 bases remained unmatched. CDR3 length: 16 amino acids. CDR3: CASSLPGLAGFETQYF. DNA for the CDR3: TGTGCCAGCAGCTTACCGGGACTAGCGGGATTTGAGACCCAGTACTTC.

The CDR3 region has the DNA TGTGCCAGCAGCTCATTCCTAGGGTCCTACAATGAGCAGTTCTTC. Protein: CASSSFLGSYNEQFF. V is TRBV27 and J is TRBJ2-1; no reliable D call. Between the trimmed V and J ends, which lost 6 bases and 1 base, there was a span of 13 bases. Germline-derived CDR1 and CDR2 are MNHEY and SMNVEV (reference sequence). The CDR3 loop spans 15 amino acids.

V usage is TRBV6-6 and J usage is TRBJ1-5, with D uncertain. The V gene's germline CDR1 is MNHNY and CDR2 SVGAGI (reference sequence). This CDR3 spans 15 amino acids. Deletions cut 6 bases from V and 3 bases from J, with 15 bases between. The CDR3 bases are TGTGCCAGCAGGGCTATTCAGGCTTTCAATCAGCCCCAGCATTTT. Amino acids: CASRAIQAFNQPQHF.

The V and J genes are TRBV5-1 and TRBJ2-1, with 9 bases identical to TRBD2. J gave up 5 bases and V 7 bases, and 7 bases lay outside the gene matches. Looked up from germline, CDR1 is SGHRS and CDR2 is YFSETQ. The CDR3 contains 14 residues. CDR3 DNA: TGCGCCAGCCGGACTAGCGTTGACCACAATGAGCAGTTCTTC. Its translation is CASRTSVDHNEQFF.

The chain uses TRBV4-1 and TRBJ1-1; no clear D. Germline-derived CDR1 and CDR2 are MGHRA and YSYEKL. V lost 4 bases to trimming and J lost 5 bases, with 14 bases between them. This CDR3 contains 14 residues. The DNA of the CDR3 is TGCGCCAGCAGCCCTACGCGAGGTCGGACTGAAGCTTTCTTT. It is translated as CASSPTRGRTEAFF.

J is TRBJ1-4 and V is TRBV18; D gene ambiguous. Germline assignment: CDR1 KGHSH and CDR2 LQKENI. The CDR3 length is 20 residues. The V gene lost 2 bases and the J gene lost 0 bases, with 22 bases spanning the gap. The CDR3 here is CASSPGLGRGYVPTNEKLFF. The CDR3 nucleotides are TGTGCCAGCTCACCAGGTCTCGGCCGGGGATATGTGCCAACTAATGAAAAACTGTTTTTT.

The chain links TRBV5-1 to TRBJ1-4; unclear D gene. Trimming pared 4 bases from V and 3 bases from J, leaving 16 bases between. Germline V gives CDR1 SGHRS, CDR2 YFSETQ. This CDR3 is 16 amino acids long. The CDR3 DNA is TGCGCCAGCAGCCCGCTTGGCCGGGCGGCTAATGAAAAACTGTTTTTT. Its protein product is CASSPLGRAANEKLFF.

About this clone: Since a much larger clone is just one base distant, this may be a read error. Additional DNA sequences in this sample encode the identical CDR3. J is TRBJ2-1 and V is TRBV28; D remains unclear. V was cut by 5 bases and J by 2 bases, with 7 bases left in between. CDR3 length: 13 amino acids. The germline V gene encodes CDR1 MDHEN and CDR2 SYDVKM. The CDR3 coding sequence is TGTGCCAGCAGTCTAGACACCTACAATGAGCAGTTCTTC. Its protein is CASSLDTYNEQFF.

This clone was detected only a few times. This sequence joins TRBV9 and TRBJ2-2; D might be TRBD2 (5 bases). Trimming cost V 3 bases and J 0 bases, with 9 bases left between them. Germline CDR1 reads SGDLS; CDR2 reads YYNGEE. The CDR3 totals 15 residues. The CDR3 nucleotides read TGTGCCAGCAGCGGGCGAGGGACGAACACCGGGGAGCTGTTTTTT. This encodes CASSGRGTNTGELFF.

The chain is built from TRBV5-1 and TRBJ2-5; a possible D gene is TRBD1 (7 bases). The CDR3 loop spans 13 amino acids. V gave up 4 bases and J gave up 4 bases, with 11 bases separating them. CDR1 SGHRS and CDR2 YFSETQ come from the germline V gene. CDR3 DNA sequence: TGCGCCAGCAGCGTCCAGGGGGGAGAGACCCAGTACTTC. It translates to CASSVQGGETQYF.

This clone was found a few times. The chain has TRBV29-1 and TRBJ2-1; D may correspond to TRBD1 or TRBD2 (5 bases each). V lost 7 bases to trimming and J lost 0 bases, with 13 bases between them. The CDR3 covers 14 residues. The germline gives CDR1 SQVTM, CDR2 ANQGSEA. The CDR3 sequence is CSDLRGSSYNEQFF. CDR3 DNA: TGCAGCGACCTGAGGGGAAGCTCCTACAATGAGCAGTTCTTC.

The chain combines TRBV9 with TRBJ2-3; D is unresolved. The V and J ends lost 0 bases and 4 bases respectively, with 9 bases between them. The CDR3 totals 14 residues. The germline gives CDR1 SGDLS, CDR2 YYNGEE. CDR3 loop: CASSVALLPDTQYF. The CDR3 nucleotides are TGTGCCAGCAGCGTAGCGTTGCTTCCAGATACGCAGTATTTT.

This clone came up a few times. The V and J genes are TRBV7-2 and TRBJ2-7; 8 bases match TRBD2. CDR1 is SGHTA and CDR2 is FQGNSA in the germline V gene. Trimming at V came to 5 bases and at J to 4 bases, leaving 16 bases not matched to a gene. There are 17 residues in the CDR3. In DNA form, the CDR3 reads TGTGCCAGCAGCCTGTTGGGACCAAGCGGGAGTATGTACGAGCAGTACTTC. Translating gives CASSLLGPSGSMYEQYF.